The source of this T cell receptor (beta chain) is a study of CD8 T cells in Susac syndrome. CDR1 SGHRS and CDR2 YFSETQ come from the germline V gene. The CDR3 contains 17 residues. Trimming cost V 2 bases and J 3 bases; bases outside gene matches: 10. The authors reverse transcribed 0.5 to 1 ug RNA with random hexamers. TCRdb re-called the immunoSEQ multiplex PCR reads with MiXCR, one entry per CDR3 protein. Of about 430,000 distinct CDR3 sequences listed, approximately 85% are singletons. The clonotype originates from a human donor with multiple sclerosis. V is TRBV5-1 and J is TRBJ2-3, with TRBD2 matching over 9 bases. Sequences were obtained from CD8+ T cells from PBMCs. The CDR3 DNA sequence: TGCGCCAGCAGCTTAGAAGCTCTAGCGGGGACTACAGATACGCAGTATTTT. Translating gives CASSLEALAGTTDTQYF.